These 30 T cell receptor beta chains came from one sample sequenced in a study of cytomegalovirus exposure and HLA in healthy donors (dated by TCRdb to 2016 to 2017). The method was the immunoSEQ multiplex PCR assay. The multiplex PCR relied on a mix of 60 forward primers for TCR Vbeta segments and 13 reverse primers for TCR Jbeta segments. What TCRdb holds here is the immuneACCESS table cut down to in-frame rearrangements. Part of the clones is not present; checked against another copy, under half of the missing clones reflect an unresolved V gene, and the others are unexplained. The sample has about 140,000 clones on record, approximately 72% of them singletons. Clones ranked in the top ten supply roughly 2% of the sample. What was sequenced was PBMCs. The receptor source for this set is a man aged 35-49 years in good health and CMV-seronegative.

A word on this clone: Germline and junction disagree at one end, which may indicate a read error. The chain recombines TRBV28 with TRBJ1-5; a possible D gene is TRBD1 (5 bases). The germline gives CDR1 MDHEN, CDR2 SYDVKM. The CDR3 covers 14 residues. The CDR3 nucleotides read TGTGCCAGCAGTAGGGGCGGGGGGGATCAGCCCCAGAATTTT. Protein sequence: CASSRGGGDQPQNF.

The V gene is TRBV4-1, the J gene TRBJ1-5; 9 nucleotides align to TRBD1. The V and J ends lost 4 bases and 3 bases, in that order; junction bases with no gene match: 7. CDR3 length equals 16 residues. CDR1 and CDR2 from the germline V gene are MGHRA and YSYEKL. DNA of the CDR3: TGCGCCAGCAGCCGTACGGGACAGGGTTACAATCAGCCCCAGCATTTT. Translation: CASSRTGQGYNQPQHF.

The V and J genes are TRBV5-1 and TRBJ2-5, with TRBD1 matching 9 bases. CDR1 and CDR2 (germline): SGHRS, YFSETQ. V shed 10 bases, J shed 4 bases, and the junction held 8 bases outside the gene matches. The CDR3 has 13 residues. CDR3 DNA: TGCGCCTGTAGGAGACAGGGGGGAGAGACCCAGTACTTC. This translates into CACRRQGGETQYF.

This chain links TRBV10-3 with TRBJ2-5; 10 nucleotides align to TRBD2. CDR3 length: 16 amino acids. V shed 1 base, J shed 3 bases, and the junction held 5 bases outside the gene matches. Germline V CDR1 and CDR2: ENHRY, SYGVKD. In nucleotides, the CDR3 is TGTGCCATCAGTGAGTTACTAGCGGGACGCGAAGAGACCCAGTACTTC. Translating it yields CAISELLAGREETQYF.

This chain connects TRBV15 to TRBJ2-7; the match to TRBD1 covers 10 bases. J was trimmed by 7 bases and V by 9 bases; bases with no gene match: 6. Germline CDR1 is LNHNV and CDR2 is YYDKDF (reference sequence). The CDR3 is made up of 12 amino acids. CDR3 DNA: TGTGCCACGGGACAGGGGAGCTTAGAGCAGTACTTC. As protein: CATGQGSLEQYF.

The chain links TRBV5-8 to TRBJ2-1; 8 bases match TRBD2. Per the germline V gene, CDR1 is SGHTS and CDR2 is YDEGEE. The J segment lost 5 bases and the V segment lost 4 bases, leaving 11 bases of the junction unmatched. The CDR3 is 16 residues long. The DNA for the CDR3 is TGTGCCAGCAGCCACGACCGGGGGGGAGGGGACAATGAGCAGTTCTTC. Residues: CASSHDRGGGDNEQFF.

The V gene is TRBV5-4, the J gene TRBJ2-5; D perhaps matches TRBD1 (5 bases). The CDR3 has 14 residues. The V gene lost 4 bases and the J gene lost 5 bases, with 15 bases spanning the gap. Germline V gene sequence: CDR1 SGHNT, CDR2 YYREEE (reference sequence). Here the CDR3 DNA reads TGTGCCAGCAGCCGCGGACATTCGTCGGAGACCCAGTACTTC. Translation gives CASSRGHSSETQYF.

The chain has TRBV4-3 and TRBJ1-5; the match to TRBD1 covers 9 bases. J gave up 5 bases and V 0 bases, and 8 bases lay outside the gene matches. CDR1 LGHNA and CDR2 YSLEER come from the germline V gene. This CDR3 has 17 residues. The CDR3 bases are TGCGCCAGCAGCCAAGATTTGGTCGACAGGGGGGATCAGCCCCAGCATTTT. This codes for CASSQDLVDRGDQPQHF.

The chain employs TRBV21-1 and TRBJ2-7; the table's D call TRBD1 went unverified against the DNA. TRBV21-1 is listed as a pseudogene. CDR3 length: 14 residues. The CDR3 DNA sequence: TGTGCCAGCAGCTTCGGGACAGTCTCCTACGAGCAGTACTTC. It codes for CASSFGTVSYEQYF.

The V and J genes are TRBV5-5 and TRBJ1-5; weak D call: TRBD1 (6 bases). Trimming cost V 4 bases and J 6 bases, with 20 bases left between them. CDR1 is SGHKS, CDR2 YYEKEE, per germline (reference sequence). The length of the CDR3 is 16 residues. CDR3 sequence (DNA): TGTGCCAGCAGCAAGGAACTACAGGGTGGGGGTCAGCCCCAGCATTTT. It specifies CASSKELQGGGQPQHF. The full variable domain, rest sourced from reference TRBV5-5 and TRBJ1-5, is DAGVTQSPTHLIKTRGQQVTLRCSPISGHKSVSWYQQVLGQGPQFIFQYYEKEERGRGNFPDRFSARQFPNYSSELNVNALLLGDSALYLCASSKELQGGGQPQHFGDGTRLSIL.

Here the CDR3 DNA reads TGTGCCAGCAGTCAGGACAGTGTTTATCAGCCCCAGCATTTT. Translating it yields CASSQDSVYQPQHF. V usage is TRBV6-6 and J usage is TRBJ1-5; D is possibly TRBD1 (6 bases). The CDR3 has 14 residues. Trimming took 5 bases from V and 5 from J, leaving 13 bases between them. The germline gives CDR1 MNHNY, CDR2 SVGAGI (reference sequence).

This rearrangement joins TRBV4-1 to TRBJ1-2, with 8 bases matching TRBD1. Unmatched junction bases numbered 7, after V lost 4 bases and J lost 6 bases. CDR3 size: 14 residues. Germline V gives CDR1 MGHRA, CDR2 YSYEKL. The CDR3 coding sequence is TGCGCCAGCAGCCGGAGTCGACAGGGGAATGGCTACACCTTC. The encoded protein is CASSRSRQGNGYTF.

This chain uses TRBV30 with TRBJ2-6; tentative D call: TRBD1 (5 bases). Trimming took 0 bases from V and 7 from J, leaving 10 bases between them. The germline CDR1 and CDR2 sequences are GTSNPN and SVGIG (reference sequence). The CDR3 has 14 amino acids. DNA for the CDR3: TGTGCCTGGAGTGTTGCCCAGGGTGCCAACGTCCTGACTTTC. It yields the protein CAWSVAQGANVLTF.

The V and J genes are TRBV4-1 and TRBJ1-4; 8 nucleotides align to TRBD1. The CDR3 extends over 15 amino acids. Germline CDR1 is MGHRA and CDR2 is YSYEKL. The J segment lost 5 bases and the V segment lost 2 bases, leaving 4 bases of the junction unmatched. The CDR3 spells CASSQSRQGNEKLFF. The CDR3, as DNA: TGCGCCAGCAGCCAATCTAGACAGGGGAATGAAAAACTGTTTTTT.

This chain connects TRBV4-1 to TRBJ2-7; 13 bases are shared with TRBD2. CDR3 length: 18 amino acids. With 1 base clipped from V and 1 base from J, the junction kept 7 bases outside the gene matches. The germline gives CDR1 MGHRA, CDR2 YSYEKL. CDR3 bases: TGCGCCAGCAGCCAAGGGACTAGCGGGAGAGCCCCGTCCTACGAGCAGTACTTC. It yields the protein CASSQGTSGRAPSYEQYF.

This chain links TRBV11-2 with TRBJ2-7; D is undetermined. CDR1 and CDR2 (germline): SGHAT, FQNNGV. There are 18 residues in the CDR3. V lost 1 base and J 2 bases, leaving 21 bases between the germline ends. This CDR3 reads CASSLAFSALYPPYEQYF. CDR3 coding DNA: TGTGCCAGCAGCTTAGCATTTAGTGCACTTTACCCCCCCTACGAGCAGTACTTC.

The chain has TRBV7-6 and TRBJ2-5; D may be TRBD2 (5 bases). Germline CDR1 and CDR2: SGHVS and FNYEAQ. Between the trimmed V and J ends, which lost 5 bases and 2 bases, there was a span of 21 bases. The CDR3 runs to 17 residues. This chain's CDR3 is CASSVSDPTSVQETQYF. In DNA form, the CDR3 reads TGTGCCAGCAGCGTATCGGACCCTACTAGTGTTCAAGAGACCCAGTACTTC.

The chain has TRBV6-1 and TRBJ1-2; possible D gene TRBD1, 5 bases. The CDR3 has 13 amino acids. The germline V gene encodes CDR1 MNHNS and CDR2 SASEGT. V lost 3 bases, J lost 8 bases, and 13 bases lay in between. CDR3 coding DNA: TGTGCCAGCAGTGACCTTGACAGTGGGGGCTACACCTTC. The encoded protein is CASSDLDSGGYTF.

The CDR3: CASSVGGSGGEETQYF. The CDR3 coding sequence is TGTGCCAGCAGCGTAGGAGGTAGCGGGGGGGAAGAGACCCAGTACTTC. This chain links TRBV9 with TRBJ2-5, with 11 bases that match TRBD2. This CDR3 region has 16 residues. The germline gives CDR1 SGDLS, CDR2 YYNGEE. Trimming cost V 0 bases and J 3 bases; bases outside gene matches: 4.

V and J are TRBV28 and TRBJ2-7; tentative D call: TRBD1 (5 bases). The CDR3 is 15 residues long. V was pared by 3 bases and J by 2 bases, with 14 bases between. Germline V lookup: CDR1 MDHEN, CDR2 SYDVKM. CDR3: CASSFSTGLTYEQYF. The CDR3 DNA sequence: TGTGCCAGCAGTTTTAGCACAGGTCTGACCTACGAGCAGTACTTC.

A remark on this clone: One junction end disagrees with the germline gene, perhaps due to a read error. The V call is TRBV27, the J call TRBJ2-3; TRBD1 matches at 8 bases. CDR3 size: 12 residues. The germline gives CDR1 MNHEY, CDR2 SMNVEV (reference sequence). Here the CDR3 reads CASSLQRDRGNF. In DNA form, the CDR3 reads TGTGCCAGCAGTTTACAAAGAGACAGGGGTAATTTT.

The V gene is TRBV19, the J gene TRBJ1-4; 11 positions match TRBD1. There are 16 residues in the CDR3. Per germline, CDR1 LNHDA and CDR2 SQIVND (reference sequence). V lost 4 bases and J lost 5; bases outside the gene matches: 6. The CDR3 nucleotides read TGTGCCAGTAGTACAGCGCGGACAGGGGGCAATGAAAAACTGTTTTTT. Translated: CASSTARTGGNEKLFF. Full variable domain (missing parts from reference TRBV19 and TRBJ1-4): DGGITQSPKYLFRKEGQNVTLSCEQNLNHDAMYWYRQDPGQGLRLIYYSQIVNDFQKGDIAEGYSVSREKKESFPLTVTSAQKNPTAFYLCASSTARTGGNEKLFFGSGTQLSVL.

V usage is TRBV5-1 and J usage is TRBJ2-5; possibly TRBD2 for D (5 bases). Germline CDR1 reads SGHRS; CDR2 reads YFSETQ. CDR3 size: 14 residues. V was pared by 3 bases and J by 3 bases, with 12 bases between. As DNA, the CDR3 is TGCGCCAGCAGCTGGACTGGCCAAGAAGAGACCCAGTACTTC. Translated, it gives CASSWTGQEETQYF.

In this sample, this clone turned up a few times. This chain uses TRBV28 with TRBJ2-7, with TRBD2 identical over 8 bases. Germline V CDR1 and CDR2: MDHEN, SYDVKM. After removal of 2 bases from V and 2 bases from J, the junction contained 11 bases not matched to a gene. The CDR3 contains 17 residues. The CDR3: CASSLPGRAFMTYEQYF. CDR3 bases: TGTGCCAGCAGTTTACCCGGGAGGGCCTTTATGACCTACGAGCAGTACTTC.

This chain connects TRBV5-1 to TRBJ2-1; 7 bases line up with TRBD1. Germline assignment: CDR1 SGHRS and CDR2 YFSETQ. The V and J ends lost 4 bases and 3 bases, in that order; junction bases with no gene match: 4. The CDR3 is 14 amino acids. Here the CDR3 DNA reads TGCGCCAGCAGCCCGGGACAGATCTACAATGAGCAGTTCTTC. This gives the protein CASSPGQIYNEQFF.

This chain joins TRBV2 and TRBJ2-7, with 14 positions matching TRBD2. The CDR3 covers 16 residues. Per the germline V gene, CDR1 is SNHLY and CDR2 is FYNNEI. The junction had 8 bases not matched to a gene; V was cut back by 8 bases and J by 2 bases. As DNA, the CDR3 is TGTGCCAGCTCTGGACTAGCGGGAGGCCTAACCTACGAGCAGTACTTC. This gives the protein CASSGLAGGLTYEQYF.

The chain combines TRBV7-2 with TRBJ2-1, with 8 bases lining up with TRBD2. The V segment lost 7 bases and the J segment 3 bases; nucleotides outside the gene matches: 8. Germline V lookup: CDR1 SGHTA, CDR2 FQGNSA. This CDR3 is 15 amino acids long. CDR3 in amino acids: CASTRVAGGYNEQFF. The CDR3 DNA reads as TGTGCCAGCACCCGGGTCGCGGGAGGCTACAATGAGCAGTTCTTC.

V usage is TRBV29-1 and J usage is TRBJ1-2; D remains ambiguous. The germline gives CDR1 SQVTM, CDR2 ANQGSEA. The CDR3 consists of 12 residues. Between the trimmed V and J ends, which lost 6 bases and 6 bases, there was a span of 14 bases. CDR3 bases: TGCAGCGTAGAAATCAGGCGAGATGGCTACACCTTC. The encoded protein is CSVEIRRDGYTF.

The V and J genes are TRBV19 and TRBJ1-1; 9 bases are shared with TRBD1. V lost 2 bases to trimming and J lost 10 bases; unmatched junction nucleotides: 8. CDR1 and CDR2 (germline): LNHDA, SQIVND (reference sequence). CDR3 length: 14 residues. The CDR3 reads CASSIWTGEYRAFF. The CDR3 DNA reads TGTGCCAGTAGTATATGGACAGGGGAGTATAGAGCTTTCTTT.

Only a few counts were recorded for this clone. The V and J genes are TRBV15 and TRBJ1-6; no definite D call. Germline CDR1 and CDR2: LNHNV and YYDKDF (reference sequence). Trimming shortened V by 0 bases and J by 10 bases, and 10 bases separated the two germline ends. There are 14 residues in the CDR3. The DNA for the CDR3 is TGTGCCACCAGCAGAGAGGGCGTTGGCTCACCCCTCCACTTT. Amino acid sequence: CATSREGVGSPLHF.